What follows are 26 T cell receptor beta chains derived from one specimen sequenced in a study of cytomegalovirus exposure and HLA in healthy donors. The study ran its PCR with 60 Vbeta and 13 Jbeta primers. The data were produced by immunoSEQ multiplex PCR, yet TCRdb's version contains in-frame clones alone and is incomplete. The sample lists about 140,000 clones; roughly 79% were seen once. The sample consisted of PBMCs. The receptors shown here come from a woman in her sixties in good health and CMV-seropositive.

The V and J genes are TRBV11-2 and TRBJ2-5, with TRBD1 matching 7 bases. V gave up 5 bases and J gave up 9 bases; unmatched junction bases: 3. Germline V gives CDR1 SGHAT, CDR2 FQNNGV. This CDR3 contains 11 residues. The CDR3 DNA is TGTGCCAGCAGCCCCCAGGGGGCCCAGTACTTC. Translating gives CASSPQGAQYF.

This clone appeared a few times. DNA of the CDR3: TGTGCCAGCAGCTTTCCGCCGGGACTCCGGTCGCCAGTGCAGTACTTC. It codes for CASSFPPGLRSPVQYF. This chain connects TRBV7-2 to TRBJ2-7, with a possible D match to TRBD2 (6 bases). Deletions cut 3 bases from V and 9 bases from J, with 24 bases between. The CDR3 is 16 amino acids. The V gene's germline CDR1 is SGHTA and CDR2 FQGNSA.

The chain joins TRBV2 to TRBJ2-6; D is possibly TRBD1 (5 bases). The CDR3 extends over 17 amino acids. Germline assignment: CDR1 SNHLY and CDR2 FYNNEI. Trimming pared 5 bases from V and 4 bases from J, leaving 18 bases between. In nucleotides, the CDR3 is TGTGCCAGCAGTAGGGTGGTCAGGGTATCCGGGGCCAACGTCCTGACTTTC. Amino acid sequence: CASSRVVRVSGANVLTF.

The V call is TRBV25-1, the J call TRBJ1-1; TRBD1 aligns across 8 bases. The CDR3 covers 17 residues. From germline, CDR1 is MGHDK and CDR2 SYGVNS. V trimming: 4 bases; J trimming: 5 bases; junction bases outside the gene matches: 15. CDR3 amino acids: CASSATPGDRGGTEAFF. The CDR3 DNA sequence: TGTGCCAGCAGTGCCACTCCGGGAGACAGGGGAGGGACTGAAGCTTTCTTT.

The chain joins TRBV27 to TRBJ1-4; TRBD1 is a possible D gene (6 bases). This CDR3 is built from 13 residues. The germline gives CDR1 MNHEY, CDR2 SMNVEV (reference sequence). Between the trimmed V and J ends, which lost 5 bases and 7 bases, there was a span of 11 bases. Here the CDR3 DNA reads TGTGCCAGCAGTCCACAGGGTTCTGAAAAACTGTTTTTT. Amino acid sequence: CASSPQGSEKLFF.

V usage is TRBV7-9 and J usage is TRBJ2-4, with 8 bases aligning to TRBD1. CDR3 length: 18 residues. V lost 4 bases to trimming and J lost 3 bases; unmatched junction nucleotides: 14. Germline V gene data show CDR1 as SEHNR and CDR2 as FQNEAQ (reference sequence). The chain's CDR3 is CASSSQFPGGEGKNIQYF. In DNA form, the CDR3 reads TGTGCCAGCAGCTCCCAGTTTCCAGGGGGCGAAGGCAAAAACATTCAGTACTTC.

The chain links TRBV5-1 to TRBJ2-1; the match to TRBD2 covers 11 bases. V was pared by 2 bases and J by 3 bases, with 19 bases of the junction left unmatched. This CDR3 has 21 residues. The germline gives CDR1 SGHRS, CDR2 YFSETQ. This CDR3 is CASSFIAVGTSGPLFYNEQFF. The CDR3 DNA is TGCGCCAGCAGCTTTATTGCCGTAGGGACTAGCGGACCTCTTTTCTACAATGAGCAGTTCTTC.

The J gene is TRBJ1-2, the V gene TRBV2, with 8 bases lining up with TRBD1. The germline V gene encodes CDR1 SNHLY and CDR2 FYNNEI. The CDR3 sequence is 16 residues long. Unmatched junction bases numbered 10, after V lost 4 bases and J lost 3 bases. CDR3 in amino acids: CASSGSRQGRDYGYTF. The CDR3, as DNA: TGTGCCAGCAGTGGCTCCCGACAGGGGAGGGACTATGGCTACACCTTC.

The V and J genes are TRBV28 and TRBJ1-1, with a possible D match to TRBD1 (5 bases). Per germline, CDR1 MDHEN and CDR2 SYDVKM. V lost 2 bases, J lost 3 bases, and 13 bases lay in between. The CDR3 runs 15 residues. The CDR3 sequence is CASSLSGLGDTEAFF. The DNA for the CDR3 is TGTGCCAGCAGTTTAAGTGGCTTAGGGGACACTGAAGCTTTCTTT.

The V call is TRBV29-1, the J call TRBJ2-1, with 9 bases fitting TRBD1. CDR1 and CDR2 (germline): SQVTM, ANQGSEA. Trimming at V came to 7 bases and at J to 4 bases, leaving 8 bases not matched to a gene. This CDR3 contains 14 residues. The CDR3 sequence is CSGQDRGSYNEQFF. DNA of the CDR3: TGCAGCGGCCAGGACAGGGGATCTTACAATGAGCAGTTCTTC.

The chain recombines TRBV19 with TRBJ2-1; TRBD2 aligns across 9 bases. Germline V gene data show CDR1 as LNHDA and CDR2 as SQIVND (reference sequence). The V segment lost 7 bases and the J segment 7 bases; nucleotides outside the gene matches: 14. The CDR3 runs to 16 residues. CDR3 in amino acids: CASKPLAGEGRNEQFF. The CDR3 bases are TGTGCCAGTAAGCCCTTAGCGGGAGAAGGTAGGAATGAGCAGTTCTTC.

The chain combines TRBV14 with TRBJ2-7; TRBD1 might be the D (6 bases). The CDR3 has 12 residues. Germline CDR1 reads SGHDN; CDR2 reads FVKESK. The V gene lost 5 bases and the J gene lost 4 bases, with 9 bases spanning the gap. CDR3 nucleotide sequence: TGTGCCAGCAGCGTGGGGGCGTACGAGCAGTACTTC. Translating it yields CASSVGAYEQYF.

V gene TRBV2 combines with J gene TRBJ2-7, with TRBD2 as a possible D gene (5 bases). This CDR3 is 15 amino acids long. Germline-derived CDR1 and CDR2 are SNHLY and FYNNEI. Trimming took off 2 bases at V and 3 bases at J, with 14 bases between the two ends. CDR3 loop: CASSERSLGNYEQYF. CDR3 in DNA: TGTGCCAGCAGTGAACGTTCACTAGGGAACTACGAGCAGTACTTC.

The genes are TRBV29-1 and TRBJ2-2, with 8 positions matching TRBD1. Losses at the gene ends were 4 bases for V and 3 bases for J; bases not matched to a gene: 1. Germline V gene data show CDR1 as SQVTM and CDR2 as ANQGSEA. The CDR3 extends over 13 amino acids. The CDR3 DNA reads TGCAGCGTTGCACAGGGGGACACCGGGGAGCTGTTTTTT. Translating gives CSVAQGDTGELFF.

The chain recombines TRBV7-2 with TRBJ2-7, with a possible D match to TRBD2 (5 bases). This CDR3 spans 13 amino acids. Germline V gene data show CDR1 as SGHTA and CDR2 as FQGNSA. The V gene lost 5 bases and the J gene lost 3 bases, with 11 bases spanning the gap. The CDR3 nucleotides are TGTGCCAGCAGCCCCGGACTTCACTACGAGCAGTACTTC. Its translation is CASSPGLHYEQYF.

The gene calls are TRBV30 and TRBJ1-5; D might be TRBD1 (5 bases). Deletions cut 0 bases from V and 5 bases from J, with 8 bases between. Germline CDR1 reads GTSNPN; CDR2 reads SVGIG (reference sequence). CDR3 length: 13 residues. The CDR3 region is CAWSVKGDQPQHF. The CDR3 nucleotides read TGTGCCTGGAGTGTAAAAGGGGATCAGCCCCAGCATTTT.

This clone occurred a few times. The V gene is TRBV2, the J gene TRBJ1-1; the match to TRBD1 covers 7 bases. The CDR3 sequence is 11 residues long. Germline V gene lookup returns CDR1 SNHLY and CDR2 FYNNEI. The ends lost 8 bases at V and 4 bases at J; junction bases unmatched: 1. Here the CDR3 reads CASDRATEAFF. The CDR3 DNA is TGTGCCAGCGACAGGGCCACTGAAGCTTTCTTT. Using reference TRBV2 and TRBJ1-1 for the parts outside the CDR3, the full variable domain is EPEVTQTPSHQVTQMGQEVILRCVPISNHLYFYWYRQILGQKVEFLVSFYNNEISEKSEIFDDQFSVERPDGSNFTLKIRSTKLEDSAMYFCASDRATEAFFGQGTRLTVV.

The chain links TRBV30 to TRBJ2-7; D not certain. The V end was cut by 0 bases, the J end by 4 bases, with 7 bases between. CDR1 and CDR2 (germline): GTSNPN, SVGIG (reference sequence). This CDR3 contains 12 residues. CDR3 coding DNA: TGTGCCTGGAGTGTCGGAGTGTACGAGCAGTACTTC. This encodes CAWSVGVYEQYF.

The chain has TRBV2 and TRBJ2-3, with a weak D call TRBD1 (6 bases). V lost 4 bases and J 4 bases, leaving 15 bases between the germline ends. The CDR3 has 15 amino acids. The germline V gene has CDR1 SNHLY and CDR2 FYNNEI. The CDR3 is CASSGGRGMSDTQYF. The CDR3 nucleotides read TGTGCCAGCAGTGGGGGCAGGGGAATGTCAGATACGCAGTATTTT.

The chain uses TRBV30 and TRBJ2-3; the D is unclear. Looked up from germline, CDR1 is GTSNPN and CDR2 is SVGIG (reference sequence). V was trimmed by 3 bases and J by 10 bases, leaving 14 bases between them. This CDR3 contains 12 residues. The DNA for the CDR3 is TGTGCCTGGAGCAAAGACTCCCCGGCGCAGTATTTT. Amino acid sequence: CAWSKDSPAQYF.

This sequence joins TRBV28 and TRBJ2-7, with D possibly matching TRBD1 (7 bases). The germline gives CDR1 MDHEN, CDR2 SYDVKM. The CDR3 loop spans 17 amino acids. Trimming pared 5 bases from V and 0 bases from J, leaving 20 bases between. In nucleotides, the CDR3 is TGTGCCAGCAGTGACCTCGCGGACAGGACTAACTCCTACGAGCAGTACTTC. It yields the protein CASSDLADRTNSYEQYF.

The chain joins TRBV19 to TRBJ2-6; D is possibly TRBD2 (5 bases). Germline-derived CDR1 and CDR2 are LNHDA and SQIVND (reference sequence). V lost 3 bases and J 1 base, leaving 7 bases between the germline ends. The CDR3 totals 15 residues. CDR3 residues: CASSIGVSGANVLTF. CDR3 nucleotide sequence: TGTGCCAGTAGTATCGGGGTATCTGGGGCCAACGTCCTGACTTTC.

V gene TRBV6-6 combines with J gene TRBJ1-5; TRBD1 aligns across 11 bases. Germline lookup yields CDR1 MNHNY and CDR2 SVGAGI (reference sequence). The CDR3 loop spans 16 amino acids. The junction had 6 bases not matched to a gene; V was cut back by 2 bases and J by 6 bases. The CDR3 DNA reads as TGTGCCAGCAGTTACACCACCGGGACAGGGGGTCAGCCCCAGCATTTT. Residues: CASSYTTGTGGQPQHF.

V is TRBV7-9 and J is TRBJ1-4; perhaps TRBD1 as D (6 bases). CDR3 length: 13 residues. CDR1 and CDR2 (germline): SEHNR, FQNEAQ (reference sequence). V shed 2 bases and J shed 8 bases, with 9 bases lying between them. The CDR3 DNA reads TGTGCCAGCAGCTTAATCCAGGGGGAAAAACTGTTTTTT. It translates to CASSLIQGEKLFF.

The chain couples TRBV14 to TRBJ2-7; TRBD1 matches at 8 bases. From germline, CDR1 is SGHDN and CDR2 FVKESK. Unmatched junction bases numbered 8, after V lost 2 bases and J lost 2 bases. The CDR3 contains 16 residues. The CDR3 sequence: CASSQRTGIVPYEQYF. In DNA, the CDR3 is TGTGCCAGCAGCCAACGGACAGGGATCGTACCCTACGAGCAGTACTTC.

The chain carries TRBV6-1 and TRBJ1-1; D is unclear. Trimming removed 6 bases from V and 0 bases from J, with 5 bases in between. Per germline, CDR1 MNHNS and CDR2 SASEGT. The CDR3 is made up of 12 amino acids. The CDR3 region is CASRRVNTEAFF. DNA of the CDR3: TGTGCCAGCAGGAGGGTGAACACTGAAGCTTTCTTT.